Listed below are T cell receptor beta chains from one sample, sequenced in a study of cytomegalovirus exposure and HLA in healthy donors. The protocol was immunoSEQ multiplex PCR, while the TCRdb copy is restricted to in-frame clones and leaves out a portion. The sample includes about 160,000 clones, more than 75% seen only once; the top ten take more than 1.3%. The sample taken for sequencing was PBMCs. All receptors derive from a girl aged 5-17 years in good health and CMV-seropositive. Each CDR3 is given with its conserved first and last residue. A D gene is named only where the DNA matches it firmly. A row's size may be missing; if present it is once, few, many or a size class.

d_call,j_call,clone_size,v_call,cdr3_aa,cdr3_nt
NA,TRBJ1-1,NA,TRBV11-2,CASSLVAGTEAFF,TGTGCCAGCAGCTTAGTTGCGGGCACTGAAGCTTTCTTT
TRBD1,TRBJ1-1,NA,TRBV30,CAWYDPGQNYRTEAFF,TGTGCCTGGTATGATCCGGGACAGAATTACAGGACTGAAGCTTTCTTT
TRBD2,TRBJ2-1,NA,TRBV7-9,CASSSSSGGALEFF,TGTGCCAGCAGCTCCTCTAGCGGGGGGGCCCTGGAGTTCTTC
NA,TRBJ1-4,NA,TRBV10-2,CASSRRDEKLFF,TGCGCCAGCTCACGGCGGGACGAAAAACTGTTTTTT
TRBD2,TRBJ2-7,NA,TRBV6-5,CASSRLAGVHEQYF,TGTGCCAGCAGCCGACTAGCGGGAGTTCACGAGCAGTACTTC
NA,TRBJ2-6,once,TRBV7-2,CASTSRASGANVLTF,TGTGCCAGCACTTCGAGGGCCTCTGGGGCCAACGTCCTGACTTTC
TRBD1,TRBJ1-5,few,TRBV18,CASSPRGTGPQHF,TGTGCCAGCTCACCGCGCGGGACAGGGCCCCAGCATTTT
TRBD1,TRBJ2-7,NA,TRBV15,CATSTGTGSYEQYF,TGTGCCACCAGCACCGGGACAGGGTCGTACGAGCAGTACTTC
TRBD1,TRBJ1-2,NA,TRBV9,CASSVSPETGGEYGYTF,TGTGCCAGCAGCGTATCGCCAGAGACAGGGGGCGAATATGGCTACACCTTC
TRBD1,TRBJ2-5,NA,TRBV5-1,CASSLADRAFWETQYF,TGCGCCAGCAGCTTGGCGGACAGGGCGTTCTGGGAGACCCAGTACTTC
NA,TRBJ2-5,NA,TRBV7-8,CASSPRSQETQYF,TGTGCCAGCAGCCCACGGAGCCAAGAGACCCAGTACTTC
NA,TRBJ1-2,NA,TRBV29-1,CSVEEGQGGYGYTF,TGCAGCGTTGAAGAGGGCCAGGGAGGCTATGGCTACACCTTC
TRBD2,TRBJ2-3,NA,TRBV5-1,CASSFRSGKKADTQYF,TGCGCCAGCAGCTTTCGTAGCGGGAAAAAGGCAGATACGCAGTATTTT
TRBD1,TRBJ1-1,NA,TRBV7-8,CASSWQGARCTEAFF,TGTGCCAGCAGCTGGCAGGGGGCGCGGTGCACTGAAGCTTTCTTT
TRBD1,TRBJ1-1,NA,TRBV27,CASSGDRGTEAFF,TGTGCCAGCAGTGGGGACAGGGGCACTGAAGCTTTCTTT
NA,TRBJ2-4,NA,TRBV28,CASSSGLQGYDKNIQYF,TGTGCCAGCAGTTCTGGGTTACAGGGATACGACAAAAACATTCAGTACTTC
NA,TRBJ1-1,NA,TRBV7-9,CASSPKGGAALDTEAFF,TGTGCCAGCAGCCCAAAAGGGGGGGCCGCGCTGGACACTGAAGCTTTCTTT
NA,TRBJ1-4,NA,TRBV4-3,CASSQEGLFGQGPTRLFF,TGCGCCAGCAGCCAAGAAGGTTTATTCGGTCAGGGCCCAACCAGACTGTTTTTT
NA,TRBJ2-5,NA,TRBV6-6,CASTSVRGRETQYF,TGTGCCAGCACTTCCGTCCGGGGAAGAGAGACCCAGTACTTC
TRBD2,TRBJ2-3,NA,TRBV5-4,CASTKLGLVTQYF,TGTGCCAGCACCAAATTGGGACTAGTAACGCAGTATTTT
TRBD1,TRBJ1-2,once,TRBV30,CAWRPSDRVGYGYTF,TGTGCCTGGAGGCCTTCGGACAGGGTAGGCTATGGCTACACCTTC
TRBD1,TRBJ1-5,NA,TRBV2,CASNGQGIQPQHF,TGTGCCAGCAACGGACAGGGGATCCAGCCCCAGCATTTT
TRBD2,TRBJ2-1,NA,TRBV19,CASRRGLAGGRPSYNEQFF,TGTGCCAGTAGGCGGGGACTAGCGGGGGGGCGACCCTCCTACAATGAGCAGTTCTTC
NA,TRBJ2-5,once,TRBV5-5,CASSVRVYQETQYF,TGTGCCAGCAGCGTGAGGGTATACCAAGAGACCCAGTACTTC
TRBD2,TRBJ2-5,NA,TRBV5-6,CASSFEAGEVQETQYF,TGTGCCAGCAGCTTCGAAGCGGGGGAGGTCCAAGAGACCCAGTACTTC
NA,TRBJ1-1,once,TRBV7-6,CASSLTGNTEAFF,TGTGCCAGCAGCTTAACGGGGAACACTGAAGCTTTCTTT
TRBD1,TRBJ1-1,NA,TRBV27,CASSLRRGSEAFF,TGTGCCAGCAGTCTTCGCAGGGGGAGCGAAGCTTTCTTT
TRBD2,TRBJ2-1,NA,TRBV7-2,CASSLERGGRNEQFF,TGTGCCAGCAGCTTAGAACGGGGGGGGAGGAATGAGCAGTTCTTC
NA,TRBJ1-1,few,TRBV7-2,CASSPNRVTEAFF,TGTGCCAGCAGCCCGAACAGGGTGACTGAAGCTTTCTTT
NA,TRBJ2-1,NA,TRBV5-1,CASRDQLGSYNEQFF,TGCGCCAGCAGAGACCAACTAGGCTCCTACAATGAGCAGTTCTTC
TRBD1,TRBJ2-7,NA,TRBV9,CASSAGQAYEQYF,TGTGCCAGCAGCGCCGGACAGGCCTACGAGCAGTACTTC
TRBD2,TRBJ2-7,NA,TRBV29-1,CSVAGTSREQYF,TGCAGCGTCGCGGGGACTAGCAGAGAGCAGTACTTC
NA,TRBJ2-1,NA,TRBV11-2,CASSSQGNTYNEQFF,TGTGCCAGCAGCTCGCAGGGGAATACCTACAATGAGCAGTTCTTC
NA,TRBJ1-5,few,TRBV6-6,CASSYGTPDQPQHF,TGTGCCAGCAGTTACGGGACTCCCGATCAGCCCCAGCATTTT
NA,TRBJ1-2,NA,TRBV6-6,CASSQPRGREGGYTF,TGTGCCAGCAGTCAACCCCGGGGCCGGGAGGGAGGCTACACCTTC
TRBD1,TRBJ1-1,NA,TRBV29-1,CSVAGGRNTEAFF,TGCAGCGTTGCAGGGGGGAGGAACACTGAAGCTTTCTTT
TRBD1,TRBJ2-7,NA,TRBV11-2,CASSPILGTGGNEQYF,TGTGCCAGCAGCCCCATCCTCGGGACAGGGGGCAACGAGCAGTACTTC